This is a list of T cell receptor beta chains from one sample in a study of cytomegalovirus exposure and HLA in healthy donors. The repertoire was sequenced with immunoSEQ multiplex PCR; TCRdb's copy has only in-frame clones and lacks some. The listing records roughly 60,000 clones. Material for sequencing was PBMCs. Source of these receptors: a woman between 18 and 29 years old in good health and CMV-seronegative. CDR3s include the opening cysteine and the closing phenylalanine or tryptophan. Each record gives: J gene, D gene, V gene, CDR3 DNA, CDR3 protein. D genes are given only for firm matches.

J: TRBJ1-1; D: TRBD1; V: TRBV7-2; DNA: TGTGCCAGCAGCTTCCCAGGGGGCTCTTCTGAAGCTTTCTTT; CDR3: CASSFPGGSSEAFF
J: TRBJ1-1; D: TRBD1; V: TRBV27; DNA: TGTGCCAGCTCGACAGGGGGAGCTGAAGCTTTCTTT; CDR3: CASSTGGAEAFF
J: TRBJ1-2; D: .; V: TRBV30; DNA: TGTGCCTGGAGTGTAAGGAGGGAAATCGGCCATTATCTACTCTTC; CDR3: CAWSVRREIGHYLLF
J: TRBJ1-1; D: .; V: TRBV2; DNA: TGTGCCAGCAGTGAATTTAAGAACACTGAAGCTTTCTTT; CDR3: CASSEFKNTEAFF
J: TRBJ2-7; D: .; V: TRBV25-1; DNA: TGTGCCAGCAGTCCCCCCGGGACAAGTGTTTACGAGCAGTACTTC; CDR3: CASSPPGTSVYEQYF
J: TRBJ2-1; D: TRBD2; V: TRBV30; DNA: TGTGCCTGGACTAGCGGGTTTTTCAATGAGCAGTTCTTC; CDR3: CAWTSGFFNEQFF
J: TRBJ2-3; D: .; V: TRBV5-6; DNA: TGTGCCAGCAGCTTGGCCTTCGGAGATACGCAGTATTTT; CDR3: CASSLAFGDTQYF
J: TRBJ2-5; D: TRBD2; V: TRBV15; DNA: TGTGCCACCAGCAGACCCAGAAGGAGACTAGCGGGAGTGGTTAGGGAGACCCAGTACTTC; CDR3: CATSRPRRRLAGVVRETQYF
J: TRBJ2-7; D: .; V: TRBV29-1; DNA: TGCAGCGTGGAGGACAGCGAGGGCGAGCAGTACTTC; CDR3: CSVEDSEGEQYF
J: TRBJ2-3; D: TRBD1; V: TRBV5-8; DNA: TGTGCCAGCAGCTACCCCGGAGGACAGGGCGTAGATACGCAGTATTTT; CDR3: CASSYPGGQGVDTQYF
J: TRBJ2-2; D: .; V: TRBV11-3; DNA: TGTGCCAGCAGCCCAGACTCCCCAAGGAGCGGGGAGCTGTTTTTT; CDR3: CASSPDSPRSGELFF
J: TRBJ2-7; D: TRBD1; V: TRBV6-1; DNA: TGTGCCAGCAGCGAACCGGGACAGGCCTACGAGCAGTACTTC; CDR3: CASSEPGQAYEQYF
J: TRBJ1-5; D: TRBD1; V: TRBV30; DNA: TGTGCCTGGAGGATGGGACAGCCCAATCAGCCCCAGCATTTT; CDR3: CAWRMGQPNQPQHF
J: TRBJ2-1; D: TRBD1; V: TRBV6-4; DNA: TGTGCCAGCAGTGAAACAGGGGATCTAGGGAATGAGCAGTTCTTC; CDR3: CASSETGDLGNEQFF
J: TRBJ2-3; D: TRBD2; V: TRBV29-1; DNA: TGCAGCATCGCGGGTGGTCTAGCGGATACTAGCACAGATACGCAGTATTTT; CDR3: CSIAGGLADTSTDTQYF
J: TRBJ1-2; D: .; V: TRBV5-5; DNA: TGTGCCAGCAGCTTACAGATAAACTATGGCTACACCTTC; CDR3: CASSLQINYGYTF
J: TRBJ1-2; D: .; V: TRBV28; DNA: TGTGCCAGCAGCCCACAGGTATCCTATGGCTACACCTTC; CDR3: CASSPQVSYGYTF
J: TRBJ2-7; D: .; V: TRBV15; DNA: TGTGCCACCAGCAGTGAAACAGGGAAGGATTCCTACGAGCAGTACTTC; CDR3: CATSSETGKDSYEQYF
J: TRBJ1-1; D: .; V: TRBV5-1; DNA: TGCGCCAGCAGCCTCAGGGGAGGGGGGATAGTTGAAGCTTTCTTT; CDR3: CASSLRGGGIVEAFF
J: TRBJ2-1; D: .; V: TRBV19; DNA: TGTGCCAGTAGCCTCACCGCGGGACGCAACAATGAGCAGTTCTTC; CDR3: CASSLTAGRNNEQFF
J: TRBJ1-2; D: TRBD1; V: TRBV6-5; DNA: TGTGCCACCGGACAGGGAGGCTATGGCTACACCTTC; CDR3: CATGQGGYGYTF
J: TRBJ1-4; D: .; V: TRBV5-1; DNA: TGCGCCAGCCGCAGGGAGGGAAATGAAAAACTGTTTTTT; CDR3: CASRREGNEKLFF
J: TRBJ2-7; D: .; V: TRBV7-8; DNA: TGTGCCAGCAGCTTAGAACAGGGCGGCTCCTACGAGCAGTACTTC; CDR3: CASSLEQGGSYEQYF
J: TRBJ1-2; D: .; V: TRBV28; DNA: TGTGCCAGCAGTACAGGGTTCTATGGCTACACCTTC; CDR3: CASSTGFYGYTF
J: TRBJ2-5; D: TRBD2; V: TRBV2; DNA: TGTGCCAGCGCCGGGACTAGCGGTTACCAAGAGACCCAGTACTTC; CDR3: CASAGTSGYQETQYF
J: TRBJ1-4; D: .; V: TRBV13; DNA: TGTGCCAGCAGCTTAGGCGGGGAAAAACTGTTTTTT; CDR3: CASSLGGEKLFF
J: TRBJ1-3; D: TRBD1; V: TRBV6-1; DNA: TGTGCCAGCAGTGAAACGGGGACAGGGGGAAACACCATATATTTT; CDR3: CASSETGTGGNTIYF
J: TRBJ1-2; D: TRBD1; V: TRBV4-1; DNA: TGCGCCAGCAGCCAAGGTGGAGCGGGACAGGGCTATGGCTACACCTTC; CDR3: CASSQGGAGQGYGYTF
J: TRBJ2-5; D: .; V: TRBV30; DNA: TGTGCCTGGAGTGTAGGTTTACCCGACAGGGAGACCCAGTACTTC; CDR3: CAWSVGLPDRETQYF
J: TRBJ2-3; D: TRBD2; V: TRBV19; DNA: TGTGCCAGTGGGACTAGCGGGGGGGGAAATACGCAGTATTTT; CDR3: CASGTSGGGNTQYF
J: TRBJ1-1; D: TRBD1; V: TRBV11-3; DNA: TGTGCCAGCAGCTTAGAAGACAGGGGAGAGACTGAAGCTTTCTTT; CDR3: CASSLEDRGETEAFF
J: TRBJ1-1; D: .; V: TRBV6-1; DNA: TGTGCCAGCAGTGAAAGCGGGCTGAACACTGAAGCTTTCTTT; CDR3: CASSESGLNTEAFF
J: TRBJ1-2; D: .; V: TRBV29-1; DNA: TGCAGCGTTGAAGGCGGGGGCGCTTCTGGCTACACCTTC; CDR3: CSVEGGGASGYTF
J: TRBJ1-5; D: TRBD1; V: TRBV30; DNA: TGTGCCTGGAGTGGGACAGGGAACCAGCCCCAGCATTTT; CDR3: CAWSGTGNQPQHF
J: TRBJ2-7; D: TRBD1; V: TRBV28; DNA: TGTGCCAGCAGCCCATACAGGGGCCAATCCCGTTACGAGCAGTACTTC; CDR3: CASSPYRGQSRYEQYF